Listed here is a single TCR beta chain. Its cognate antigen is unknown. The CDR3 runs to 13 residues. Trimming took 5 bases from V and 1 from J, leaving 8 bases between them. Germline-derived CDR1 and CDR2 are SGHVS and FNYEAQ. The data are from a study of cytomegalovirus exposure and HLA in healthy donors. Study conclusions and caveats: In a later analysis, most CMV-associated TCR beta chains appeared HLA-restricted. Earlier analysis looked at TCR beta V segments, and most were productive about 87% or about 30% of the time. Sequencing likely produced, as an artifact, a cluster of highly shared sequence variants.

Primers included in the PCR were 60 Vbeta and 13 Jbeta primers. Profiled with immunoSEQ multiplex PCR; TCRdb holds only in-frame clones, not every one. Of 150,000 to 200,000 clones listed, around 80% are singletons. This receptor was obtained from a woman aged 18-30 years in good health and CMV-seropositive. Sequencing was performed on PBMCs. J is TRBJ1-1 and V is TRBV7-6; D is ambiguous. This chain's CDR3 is CASSVLRNTEAFF. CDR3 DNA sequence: TGTGCCAGCAGCGTCCTTAGGAACACTGAAGCTTTCTTT.